These 10 T cell receptor beta chains were all obtained from the same sample, sequenced in a study of blood T cell repertoires in COVID-19. Sequencing used immunoSEQ multiplex PCR; TCRdb keeps in-frame clones, though not all of them. Of 55,000 to 85,000 clones detected, roughly 84% appear once; the ten largest clones hold 9.5% to 13%. The sample was peripheral blood. These receptors all come from a woman aged 18-29 years with acute or convalescent COVID-19.

This clone was seen just once. The genes are TRBV3-1 (or the pseudogene TRBV3-2) and TRBJ1-6, with 10 nucleotides matching TRBD1. With V trimmed by 1 base and J by 9 bases, 6 bases remained unmatched. The CDR3 runs to 16 residues. Germline-derived CDR1 and CDR2 are LGHDT and YNNKEL (reference sequence). The CDR3 DNA sequence: TGTGCCAGCAGCCAAGTCTGGACAGGGGGACGTTCACCCCTCCACTTT. It encodes CASSQVWTGGRSPLHF.

V usage is TRBV19 and J usage is TRBJ2-3, with D uncertain. Germline assignment: CDR1 LNHDA and CDR2 SQIVND (reference sequence). The CDR3 runs to 14 residues. V lost 3 bases and J lost 0, with 7 bases in between. CDR3 sequence: CASSIQASTDTQYF. CDR3 DNA sequence: TGTGCCAGTAGTATTCAAGCTAGCACAGATACGCAGTATTTT.

This clone was detected a few times. The gene calls are TRBV4-3 and TRBJ2-2; weak D call: TRBD2 (5 bases). The germline gives CDR1 LGHNA, CDR2 YSLEER. V lost 4 bases and J lost 0, with 9 bases in between. The length of the CDR3 is 15 residues. The DNA for the CDR3 is TGCGCCAGCAGCCGGGAGACGACGAACACCGGGGAGCTGTTTTTT. Amino acid sequence: CASSRETTNTGELFF.

This clone was counted only a few times. The chain employs TRBV6-1 and TRBJ2-1; 7 bases fit TRBD2. Unmatched junction bases numbered 7, after V lost 1 base and J lost 4 bases. This CDR3 has 16 residues. Germline values: CDR1 MNHNS, CDR2 SASEGT. This chain's CDR3 is CASSEEVGGGYNEQFF. For the CDR3, the DNA is TGTGCCAGCAGTGAAGAAGTGGGGGGGGGATACAATGAGCAGTTCTTC.

This chain uses TRBV19 with TRBJ1-2, with D perhaps TRBD1 (5 bases). V was trimmed by 5 bases and J by 4 bases, leaving 11 bases between them. The CDR3 sequence is 13 residues long. Germline V gene data show CDR1 as LNHDA and CDR2 as SQIVND (reference sequence). The CDR3 here is CASSGAVPYGYTF. The CDR3 nucleotides read TGTGCCAGTAGTGGGGCAGTCCCCTATGGCTACACCTTC.

The V call is TRBV13, the J call TRBJ1-1, with TRBD1 matching 9 bases. V lost 4 bases, J lost 7 bases, and 4 bases stayed unmatched. This CDR3 is 13 amino acids long. Germline V gives CDR1 PRHDT, CDR2 FYEKMQ (reference sequence). CDR3 DNA sequence: TGTGCCAGCAGCTCGGGACAGGGCAATGAAGCTTTCTTT. It encodes CASSSGQGNEAFF.

The rearrangement joins TRBV4-3 to TRBJ2-7, with a weak D call TRBD1 (5 bases). CDR3 length: 15 residues. The germline gives CDR1 LGHNA, CDR2 YSLEER. V lost 0 bases and J 3 bases, leaving 12 bases between the germline ends. The CDR3 region has the DNA TGCGCCAGCAGCCAAGATCTCAGACAGAGCTACGAGCAGTACTTC. Residues: CASSQDLRQSYEQYF.

The V gene is TRBV5-4, the J gene TRBJ2-5, with a tentative D call TRBD2 (5 bases). Deletions cut 0 bases from V and 5 bases from J, with 8 bases between. Looked up from germline, CDR1 is SGHNT and CDR2 is YYREEE (reference sequence). This CDR3 region has 13 residues. The chain's CDR3 is CASSLGGWETQYF. DNA of the CDR3: TGTGCCAGCAGCTTGGGAGGGTGGGAGACCCAGTACTTC.

CDR3 region: CASSLQGTYGYTF. Here the CDR3 DNA reads TGTGCCAGCAGCTTGCAGGGAACCTATGGCTACACCTTC. The chain has TRBV5-6 and TRBJ1-2; D is perhaps TRBD1 (5 bases). The ends were cut back, 1 base at V and 4 bases at J, with 8 bases in the middle. CDR1 is SGHDT and CDR2 is YYEEEE in the germline V gene. The CDR3 is 13 amino acids.

This chain links TRBV5-6 with TRBJ2-2, with D perhaps TRBD1 (5 bases). Per the germline V gene, CDR1 is SGHDT and CDR2 is YYEEEE. This CDR3 spans 14 amino acids. Trimming took off 3 bases at V and 7 bases at J, with 13 bases between the two ends. CDR3 nucleotides: TGTGCCAGCAGCTGGGGCGCTCGCAGCGGGGAGCTGTTTTTT. This translates into CASSWGARSGELFF. The full variable domain, rest sourced from reference TRBV5-6 and TRBJ2-2, is DAGVTQSPTHLIKTRGQQVTLRCSPKSGHDTVSWYQQALGQGPQFIFQYYEEEERQRGNFPDRFSGHQFPNYSSELNVNALLLGDSALYLCASSWGARSGELFFGEGSRLTVL.